The source of this T cell receptor beta chain is a study of technical replicates of blood from a handful of donors. The length of the CDR3 is 15 residues. J was trimmed by 5 bases and V by 1 base; bases with no gene match: 3. Looked up from germline, CDR1 is MNHEY and CDR2 is SVGAGI. This table comes from immunoSEQ multiplex PCR, and its TCRdb copy is limited to in-frame clones, with some not included. The sample comprises 70,000 to 85,000 clones, around 92% of which are singletons, and approximately 0.25% rests with the top ten. What was sequenced was T cells isolated from PBMCs. V usage is TRBV6-5 and J usage is TRBJ2-2, with TRBD2 identical over 8 bases. This receptor was identified in a human donor in good health. The CDR3 protein is CASSYYSGNTGELFF. DNA of the CDR3: TGTGCCAGCAGTTACTATAGCGGGAATACCGGGGAGCTGTTTTTT.